The clone carrying this T cell receptor (beta chain) was seen just once. These data come from a study of blood T cell repertoires in COVID-19. In the authors' methods: The assay estimated nucleated cells by amplifying reference gene primers. Produced via immunoSEQ multiplex PCR; TCRdb's table is partial and in-frame only. That table supplies the V and J calls and clone size; D and trimming were determined from the DNA. The sample yields roughly 70,000 clones, 86% seen once. Trimming removed 0 bases at V and 4 bases at J, with 15 bases between. The V gene's germline CDR1 is SGHAT and CDR2 FQNNGV. This CDR3 is built from 16 residues.

This clonotype was obtained from a man older than 75 with COVID-19, enrolled during active disease. The sample was peripheral blood. This chain uses TRBV11-2 with TRBJ1-2; weak D call: TRBD1 (6 bases). CDR3: CASSLDTPGAIYGYTF. CDR3 nucleotides: TGTGCCAGCAGCTTAGATACCCCAGGGGCAATCTATGGCTACACCTTC.